The 22 T cell receptor beta chains in this list originate from one sample, sequenced in a study of siplizumab effects on memory and regulatory T cells. Measured with immunoSEQ multiplex PCR; TCRdb has only the in-frame clones, and not every one. The sample records about 82,000 clones, 87% being singletons. Sequenced: Tregs sorted from blood. The receptor source for this set is a human donor in good health.

The CDR3 here is CASSTDRTFVTEAFF. DNA of the CDR3: TGTGCCAGCAGTACGGACAGGACGTTTGTCACTGAAGCTTTCTTT. This chain uses TRBV27 with TRBJ1-1, with 7 bases fitting TRBD1. Germline V lookup: CDR1 MNHEY, CDR2 SMNVEV (reference sequence). This CDR3 region has 15 residues. With 5 bases clipped from V and 4 bases from J, the junction kept 10 bases outside the gene matches.

This clone was detected only once. This chain joins TRBV18 and TRBJ1-6; 8 bases fit TRBD1. The germline CDR1 and CDR2 sequences are KGHSH and LQKENI. Trimming cost V 5 bases and J 5 bases; bases outside gene matches: 2. The CDR3 has 14 residues. CDR3 coding DNA: TGTGCCAGCTCAGGGGACAGGAATAATTCACCCCTCCACTTT. Translating it yields CASSGDRNNSPLHF.

The chain joins TRBV7-9 to TRBJ2-1; D is possibly TRBD1 (6 bases). Trimming took 2 bases from V and 7 from J, leaving 21 bases between them. The germline CDR1 and CDR2 sequences are SEHNR and FQNEAQ (reference sequence). The CDR3 length is 17 residues. The DNA for the CDR3 is TGTGCCAGCAGCTTATCCGACAGGCCATCATCATGGAATGAGCAGTTCTTC. Translating it yields CASSLSDRPSSWNEQFF.

Only a few counts were recorded for this clone. The CDR3 DNA is TGTGCCAGCTCGCAGGGCTCTGGAAACACCATATATTTT. Residues: CASSQGSGNTIYF. The chain joins TRBV18 to TRBJ1-3; TRBD1 might be the D (5 bases). V lost 6 bases and J 0 bases, leaving 6 bases between the germline ends. Germline CDR1 and CDR2: KGHSH and LQKENI. This CDR3 is 13 amino acids long. Variable domain in full (rest from reference TRBV18 and TRBJ1-3): NAGVMQNPRHLVRRRGQEARLRCSPMKGHSHVYWYRQLPEEGLKFMVYLQKENIIDESGMPKERFSAEFPKEGPSILRIQQVVRGDSAAYFCASSQGSGNTIYFGEGSWLTVV.

This rearrangement joins TRBV28 to TRBJ1-3, with D unclear. CDR3 length: 13 amino acids. The V and J ends lost 10 bases and 0 bases respectively, with 10 bases between them. The germline V gene has CDR1 MDHEN and CDR2 SYDVKM. The CDR3 region is CATVSSSGNTIYF. For the CDR3, the DNA is TGTGCCACCGTTTCGAGCTCTGGAAACACCATATATTTT. Full variable domain (missing parts from reference TRBV28 and TRBJ1-3): DVKVTQSSRYLVKRTGEKVFLECVQDMDHENMFWYRQDPGLGLRLIYFSYDVKMKEKGDIPEGYSVSREKKERFSLILESASTNQTSMYLCATVSSSGNTIYFGEGSWLTVV.

The chain employs TRBV5-1 and TRBJ2-7; a weak D match, TRBD1 (6 bases). Germline CDR1 and CDR2: SGHRS and YFSETQ. The CDR3 has 14 amino acids. V was trimmed by 1 base and J by 0 bases, leaving 8 bases between them. In DNA form, the CDR3 reads TGCGCCAGCAGCTTGAGGGACATCTCCTACGAGCAGTACTTC. This sequence encodes CASSLRDISYEQYF.

The gene calls are TRBV7-9 and TRBJ1-2; D gene ambiguous. CDR3 size: 11 residues. The germline V and J ends were trimmed by 1 base and 13 bases, with 10 bases remaining between them. Per the germline V gene, CDR1 is SEHNR and CDR2 is FQNEAQ (reference sequence). CDR3 sequence reads: CASSLGLFPTF. CDR3 nucleotide sequence: TGTGCCAGCAGCTTAGGACTTTTCCCCACCTTC.

V is TRBV4-3 and J is TRBJ1-1; tentatively, D is TRBD1 (5 bases). Germline V gives CDR1 LGHNA, CDR2 YSLEER. Trimming removed 4 bases from V and 2 bases from J, with 17 bases in between. The CDR3 spans 16 residues. CDR3 bases: TGCGCCAGCAGCCCCATCGGGAACGGGGCCAACACTGAAGCTTTCTTT. This gives the protein CASSPIGNGANTEAFF.

The chain is built from TRBV2 and TRBJ1-1; 10 bases match TRBD1. The V and J ends lost 5 bases and 2 bases, in that order; junction bases with no gene match: 5. The CDR3 has 15 amino acids. Germline V gives CDR1 SNHLY, CDR2 FYNNEI. In DNA, the CDR3 is TGTGCCAGCAGTCCCGACAGGGGGCCTAACACTGAAGCTTTCTTT. Residues: CASSPDRGPNTEAFF.

The table lists this clone with a few counts. The chain uses TRBV11-3 and TRBJ1-1; D not certain. Germline lookup yields CDR1 SGHNT and CDR2 YENEEA. CDR3 length: 13 amino acids. V was trimmed by 2 bases and J by 2 bases, leaving 6 bases between them. In DNA form, the CDR3 reads TGTGCCAGCAGCTTACGGCTTAACACTGAAGCTTTCTTT. Protein product: CASSLRLNTEAFF.

The chain has TRBV4-2 and TRBJ2-3; D gene uncertain. This CDR3 has 12 residues. Germline CDR1 LGHNA, CDR2 YNFKEQ. Deletions cut 2 bases from V and 2 bases from J, with 2 bases between. DNA of the CDR3: TGTGCCAGCAGCCAATACACAGATACGCAGTATTTT. It translates to CASSQYTDTQYF.

V and J are TRBV2 and TRBJ2-3; TRBD2 aligns across 10 bases. Losses at the gene ends were 6 bases for V and 0 bases for J; bases not matched to a gene: 3. The CDR3 length is 15 residues. Germline-derived CDR1 and CDR2 are SNHLY and FYNNEI. For the CDR3, the DNA is TGTGCCAGCAGACTAGCGGGGCCTAGCACAGATACGCAGTATTTT. It encodes CASRLAGPSTDTQYF.

This sequence joins TRBV10-3 and TRBJ1-3; D remains unclear. V gave up 3 bases and J gave up 4 bases, with 13 bases separating them. CDR3 size: 15 residues. Germline loops: CDR1 ENHRY, CDR2 SYGVKD. For the CDR3, the DNA is TGTGCCATCAGTGAAATTGAACGCTCGGGAAACACCATATATTTT. This translates into CAISEIERSGNTIYF.

This chain links TRBV6-5 with TRBJ1-4; 8 bases are a match to TRBD1. The CDR3 runs 15 residues. V lost 5 bases to trimming and J lost 0 bases; unmatched junction nucleotides: 2. Germline CDR1 is MNHEY and CDR2 is SVGAGI. CDR3 residues: CASSPQGATNEKLFF. CDR3 nucleotide sequence: TGTGCCAGCAGTCCACAGGGGGCAACTAATGAAAAACTGTTTTTT.

V usage is TRBV20-1 and J usage is TRBJ2-3; D is unresolved. This CDR3 is 11 amino acids long. The V and J ends lost 0 bases and 11 bases respectively, with 9 bases between them. The germline V gene encodes CDR1 DFQATT and CDR2 SNEGSKA (reference sequence). CDR3 in amino acids: CSARDWPQQYF. CDR3 DNA sequence: TGCAGTGCTAGAGATTGGCCCCAGCAGTATTTT.

The rearrangement links TRBV28 to TRBJ1-5; D gene uncertain. This CDR3 contains 14 residues. Germline CDR1 is MDHEN and CDR2 is SYDVKM. V was trimmed by 2 bases and J by 5 bases, leaving 10 bases between them. CDR3 coding DNA: TGTGCCAGCAGTTTAGAGGCAACTTATCAGCCCCAGCATTTT. It codes for CASSLEATYQPQHF. Full variable domain (missing parts from reference TRBV28 and TRBJ1-5): DVKVTQSSRYLVKRTGEKVFLECVQDMDHENMFWYRQDPGLGLRLIYFSYDVKMKEKGDIPEGYSVSREKKERFSLILESASTNQTSMYLCASSLEATYQPQHFGDGTRLSIL.

This chain links TRBV5-4 with TRBJ1-6; the match to TRBD1 covers 8 bases. CDR3 length: 16 amino acids. CDR1 is SGHNT, CDR2 YYREEE, per germline (reference sequence). With 3 bases clipped from V and 10 bases from J, the junction kept 12 bases outside the gene matches. In DNA, the CDR3 is TGTGCCAGCAGCTCGGTTGGACAGGGAGATGGATCACCCCTCCACTTT. It yields the protein CASSSVGQGDGSPLHF.

The chain combines TRBV9 with TRBJ2-3, with D unresolved. V shed 0 bases and J shed 8 bases, with 10 bases lying between them. The CDR3 runs 13 residues. Germline CDR1 reads SGDLS; CDR2 reads YYNGEE. This chain's CDR3 is CASSVDWGGTQYF. In DNA, the CDR3 is TGTGCCAGCAGCGTAGATTGGGGTGGTACGCAGTATTTT.

This rearrangement joins TRBV7-2 to TRBJ2-3; 13 positions match TRBD2. V was clipped by 7 bases and J by 1 base; unmatched bases: 5. This CDR3 is built from 16 residues. From germline, CDR1 is SGHTA and CDR2 FQGNSA. The CDR3 loop reads CASTFGLAGGTDTQYF. In nucleotides, the CDR3 is TGTGCCAGCACTTTCGGACTAGCGGGGGGCACAGATACGCAGTATTTT.

This chain links TRBV2 with TRBJ1-3; a possible D gene is TRBD1 (6 bases). The CDR3 spans 14 residues. Germline-derived CDR1 and CDR2 are SNHLY and FYNNEI. The germline V and J ends were trimmed by 6 bases and 4 bases, with 13 bases remaining between them. The CDR3 DNA reads TGTGCCAGCAGACGTACAGGGATCGGAAACACCATATATTTT. It translates to CASRRTGIGNTIYF.

The genes are TRBV4-2 and TRBJ2-6, with TRBD1 matching over 7 bases. The CDR3 extends over 15 amino acids. With 3 bases clipped from V and 1 base from J, the junction kept 0 bases outside the gene matches. The germline V gene encodes CDR1 LGHNA and CDR2 YNFKEQ. The CDR3 sequence is CASSQTGSGANVLTF. The CDR3 DNA reads as TGTGCCAGCAGCCAGACAGGGTCTGGGGCCAACGTCCTGACTTTC.

The chain employs TRBV10-1 and TRBJ2-1; D gene uncertain. This CDR3 is built from 15 residues. Trimming cost V 3 bases and J 8 bases, with 17 bases left between them. Germline V CDR1 and CDR2: WNHNN, SYGVQD (reference sequence). The CDR3 sequence: CASSDSSWGFDEQFF. The CDR3 nucleotides are TGCGCCAGCAGTGATTCCTCCTGGGGTTTCGATGAGCAGTTCTTC.